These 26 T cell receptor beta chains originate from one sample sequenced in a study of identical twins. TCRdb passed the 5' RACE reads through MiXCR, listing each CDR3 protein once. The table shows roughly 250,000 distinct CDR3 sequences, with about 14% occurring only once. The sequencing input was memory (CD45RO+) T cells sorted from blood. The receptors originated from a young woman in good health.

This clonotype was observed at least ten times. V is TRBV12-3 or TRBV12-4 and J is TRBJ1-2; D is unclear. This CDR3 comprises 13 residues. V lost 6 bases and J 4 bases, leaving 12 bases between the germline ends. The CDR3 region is CASRRWPTYGYTF. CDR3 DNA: TGTGCCAGCAGGCGCTGGCCCACCTATGGCTACACCTTC.

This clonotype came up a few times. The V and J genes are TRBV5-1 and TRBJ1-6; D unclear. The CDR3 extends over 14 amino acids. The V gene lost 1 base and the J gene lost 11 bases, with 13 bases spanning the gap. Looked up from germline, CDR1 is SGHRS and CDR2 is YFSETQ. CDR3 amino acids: CASSLNSAVAPLHF. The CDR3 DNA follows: TGCGCCAGCAGCTTGAACTCCGCGGTCGCACCCCTCCACTTT.

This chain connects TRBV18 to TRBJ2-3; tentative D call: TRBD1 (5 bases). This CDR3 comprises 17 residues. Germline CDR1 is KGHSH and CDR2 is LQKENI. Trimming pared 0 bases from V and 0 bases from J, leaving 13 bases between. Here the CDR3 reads CASSPPATQGSTDTQYF. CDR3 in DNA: TGTGCCAGCTCACCACCGGCCACCCAGGGTAGCACAGATACGCAGTATTTT.

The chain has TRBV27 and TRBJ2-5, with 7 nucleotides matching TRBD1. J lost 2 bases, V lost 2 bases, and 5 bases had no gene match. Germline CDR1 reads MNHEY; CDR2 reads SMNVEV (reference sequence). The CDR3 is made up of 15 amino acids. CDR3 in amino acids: CASSLGGQIQETQYF. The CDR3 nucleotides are TGTGCCAGCAGTTTAGGGGGACAGATACAAGAGACCCAGTACTTC.

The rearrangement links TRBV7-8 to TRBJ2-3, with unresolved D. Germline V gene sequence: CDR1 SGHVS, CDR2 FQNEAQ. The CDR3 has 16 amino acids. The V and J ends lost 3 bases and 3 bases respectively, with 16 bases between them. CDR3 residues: CASSLVVVPGTDTQYF. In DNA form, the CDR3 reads TGTGCCAGCAGCTTGGTGGTCGTTCCCGGTACAGATACGCAGTATTTT.

CDR3 sequence (DNA): TGTGCCAGTAGTATAGCGGGAAATACGCAGTATTTT. Encoded protein: CASSIAGNTQYF. This chain connects TRBV19 to TRBJ2-3; TRBD2 might be the D (5 bases). Germline-derived CDR1 and CDR2 are LNHDA and SQIVND (reference sequence). The CDR3 runs to 12 residues. V was cut by 1 base and J by 7 bases, with 6 bases left in between. The full variable domain, completed using reference TRBV19 and TRBJ2-3, is DGGITQSPKYLFRKEGQNVTLSCEQNLNHDAMYWYRQDPGQGLRLIYYSQIVNDFQKGDIAEGYSVSREKKESFPLTVTSAQKNPTAFYLCASSIAGNTQYFGPGTRLTVL.

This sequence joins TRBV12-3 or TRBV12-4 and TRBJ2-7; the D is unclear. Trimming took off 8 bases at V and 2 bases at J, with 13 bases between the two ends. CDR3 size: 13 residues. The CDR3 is CASRRAATYEQYF. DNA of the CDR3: TGTGCCAGCCGTAGGGCCGCCACCTACGAGCAGTACTTC.

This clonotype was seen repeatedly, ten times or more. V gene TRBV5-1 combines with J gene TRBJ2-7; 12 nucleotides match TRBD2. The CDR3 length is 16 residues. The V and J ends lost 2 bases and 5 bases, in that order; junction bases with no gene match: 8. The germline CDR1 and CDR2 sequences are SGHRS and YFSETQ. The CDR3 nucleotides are TGCGCCAGCAGCTTTCCTTCTAGCGGGAGGGCCAACGAGCAGTACTTC. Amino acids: CASSFPSSGRANEQYF.

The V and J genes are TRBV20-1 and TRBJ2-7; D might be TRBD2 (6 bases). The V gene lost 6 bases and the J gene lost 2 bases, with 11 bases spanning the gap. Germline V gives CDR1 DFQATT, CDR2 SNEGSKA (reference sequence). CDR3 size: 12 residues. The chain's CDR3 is CSAWDSTYEQYF. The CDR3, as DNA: TGCAGTGCCTGGGACTCGACCTACGAGCAGTACTTC.

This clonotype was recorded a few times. The CDR3: CASSFYPASDGTDTQYF. The CDR3 bases are TGCGCCAGCAGCTTTTACCCGGCTAGCGACGGCACAGATACGCAGTATTTT. The J gene is TRBJ2-3, the V gene TRBV5-1; D is possibly TRBD2 (6 bases). The CDR3 contains 17 residues. The germline CDR1 and CDR2 sequences are SGHRS and YFSETQ. Trimming shortened V by 2 bases and J by 1 base, and 17 bases separated the two germline ends. The variable domain in full, with the rest retrieved from reference TRBV5-1 and TRBJ2-3, is KAGVTQTPRYLIKTRGQQVTLSCSPISGHRSVSWYQQTPGQGLQFLFEYFSETQRNKGNFPGRFSGRQFSNSRSEMNVSTLELGDSALYLCASSFYPASDGTDTQYFGPGTRLTVL.

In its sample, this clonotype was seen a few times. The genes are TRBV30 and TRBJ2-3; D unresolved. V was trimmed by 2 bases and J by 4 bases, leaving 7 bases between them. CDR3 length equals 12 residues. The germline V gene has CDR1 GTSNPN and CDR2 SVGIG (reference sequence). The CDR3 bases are TGTGCCTGGAGTCGGGTTGCAGATACGCAGTATTTT. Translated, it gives CAWSRVADTQYF.

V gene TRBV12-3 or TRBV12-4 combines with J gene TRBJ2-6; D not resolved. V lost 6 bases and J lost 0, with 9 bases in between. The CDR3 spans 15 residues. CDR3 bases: TGTGCCAGCAGCCGACGGAGCTCTGGGGCCAACGTCCTGACTTTC. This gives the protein CASSRRSSGANVLTF.

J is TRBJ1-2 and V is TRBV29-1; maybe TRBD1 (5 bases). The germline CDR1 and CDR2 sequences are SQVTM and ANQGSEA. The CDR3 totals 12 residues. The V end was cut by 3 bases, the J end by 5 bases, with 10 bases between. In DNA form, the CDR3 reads TGCAGCGTTGATCCCCCAGGGTATGGCTACACCTTC. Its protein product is CSVDPPGYGYTF.

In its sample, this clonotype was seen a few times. CDR3 in DNA: TGTGCCAGCAGCGTAGATTTAACTAGCGCGGAGACCCAGTACTTC. Protein sequence: CASSVDLTSAETQYF. The chain recombines TRBV9 with TRBJ2-5, with 7 bases that match TRBD2. CDR3 length: 15 amino acids. V gave up 0 bases and J gave up 5 bases; unmatched junction bases: 7. CDR1 and CDR2 from the germline V gene are SGDLS and YYNGEE. Complete variable domain (other parts from reference TRBV9 and TRBJ2-5): DSGVTQTPKHLITATGQRVTLRCSPRSGDLSVYWYQQSLDQGLQFLIQYYNGEERAKGNILERFSAQQFPDLHSELNLSSLELGDSALYFCASSVDLTSAETQYFGPGTRLLVL.

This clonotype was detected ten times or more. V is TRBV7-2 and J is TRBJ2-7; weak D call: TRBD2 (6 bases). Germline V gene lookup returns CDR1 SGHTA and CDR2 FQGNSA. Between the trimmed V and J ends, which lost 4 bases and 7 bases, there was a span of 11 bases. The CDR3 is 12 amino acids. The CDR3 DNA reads TGTGCCAGCAGCTCAACCCGGGGGGAGCAGTACTTC. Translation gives CASSSTRGEQYF.

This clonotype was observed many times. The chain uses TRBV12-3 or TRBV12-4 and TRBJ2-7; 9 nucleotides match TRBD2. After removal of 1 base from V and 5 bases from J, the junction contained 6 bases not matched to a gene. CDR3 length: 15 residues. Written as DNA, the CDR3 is TGTGCCAGCAGTTTAGACCCTAGCGGGATGCACGAGCAGTACTTC. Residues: CASSLDPSGMHEQYF.

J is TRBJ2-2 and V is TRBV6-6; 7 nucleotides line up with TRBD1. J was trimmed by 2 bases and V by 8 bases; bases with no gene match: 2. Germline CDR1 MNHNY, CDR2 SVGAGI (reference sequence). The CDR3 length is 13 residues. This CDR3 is CASRDSNTGELFF. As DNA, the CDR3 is TGTGCCAGCCGGGACAGCAACACCGGGGAGCTGTTTTTT.

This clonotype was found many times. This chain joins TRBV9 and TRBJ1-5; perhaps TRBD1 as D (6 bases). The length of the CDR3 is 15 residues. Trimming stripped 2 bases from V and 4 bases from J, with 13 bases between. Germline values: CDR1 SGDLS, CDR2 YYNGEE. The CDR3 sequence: CASSVSGGPNQPQHF. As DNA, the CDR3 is TGTGCCAGCAGCGTTTCCGGGGGCCCGAATCAGCCCCAGCATTTT. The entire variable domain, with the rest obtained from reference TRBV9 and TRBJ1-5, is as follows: DSGVTQTPKHLITATGQRVTLRCSPRSGDLSVYWYQQSLDQGLQFLIQYYNGEERAKGNILERFSAQQFPDLHSELNLSSLELGDSALYFCASSVSGGPNQPQHFGDGTRLSIL.

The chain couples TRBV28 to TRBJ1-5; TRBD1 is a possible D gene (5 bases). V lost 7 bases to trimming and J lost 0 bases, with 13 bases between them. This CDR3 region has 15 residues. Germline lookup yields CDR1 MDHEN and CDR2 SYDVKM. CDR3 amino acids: CASTPVQASNQPQHF. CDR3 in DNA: TGTGCCAGCACCCCCGTACAGGCTAGCAATCAGCCCCAGCATTTT.

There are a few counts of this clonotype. The CDR3 loop reads CASSYSRGIPTLEQYF. DNA for the CDR3: TGTGCCAGCAGTTACTCGCGGGGGATACCTACTCTCGAGCAGTACTTC. The chain couples TRBV6-5 to TRBJ2-7; TRBD2 matches 7 bases. V was pared by 0 bases and J by 6 bases, with 11 bases of the junction left unmatched. The CDR3 is 16 residues long. Germline V gene data show CDR1 as MNHEY and CDR2 as SVGAGI.

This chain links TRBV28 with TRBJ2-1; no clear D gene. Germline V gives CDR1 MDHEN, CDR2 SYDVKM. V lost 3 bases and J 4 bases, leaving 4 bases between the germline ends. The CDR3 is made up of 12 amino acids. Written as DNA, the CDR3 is TGTGCCAGCAGTTTCACTTACAATGAGCAGTTCTTC. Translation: CASSFTYNEQFF.

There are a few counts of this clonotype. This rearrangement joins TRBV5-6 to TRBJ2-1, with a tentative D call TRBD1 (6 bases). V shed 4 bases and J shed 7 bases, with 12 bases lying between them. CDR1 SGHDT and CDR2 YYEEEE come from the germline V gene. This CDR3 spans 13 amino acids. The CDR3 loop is CASSRGTQNEQFF. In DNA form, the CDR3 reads TGTGCCAGCAGCAGGGGGACACAGAATGAGCAGTTCTTC.

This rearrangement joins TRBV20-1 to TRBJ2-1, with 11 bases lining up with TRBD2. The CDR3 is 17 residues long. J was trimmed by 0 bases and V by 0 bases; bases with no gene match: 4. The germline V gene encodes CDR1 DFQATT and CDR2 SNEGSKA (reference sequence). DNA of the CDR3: TGCAGTGCTAGAGAAGAGGGACTAGCGGTCTCCTACAATGAGCAGTTCTTC. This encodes CSAREEGLAVSYNEQFF.

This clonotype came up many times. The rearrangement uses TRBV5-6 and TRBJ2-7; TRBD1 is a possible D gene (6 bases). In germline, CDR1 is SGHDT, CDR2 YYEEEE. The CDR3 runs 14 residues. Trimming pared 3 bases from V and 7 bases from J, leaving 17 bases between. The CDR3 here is CASSSRDTEGEQYF. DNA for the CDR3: TGTGCCAGCAGCTCCCGGGACACCGAGGGGGAGCAGTACTTC.

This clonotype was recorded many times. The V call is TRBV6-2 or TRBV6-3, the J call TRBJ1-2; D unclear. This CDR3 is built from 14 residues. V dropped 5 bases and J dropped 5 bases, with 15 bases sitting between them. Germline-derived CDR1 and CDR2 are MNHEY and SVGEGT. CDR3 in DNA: TGTGCCAGCAGTCGACATGAGCCTGGATATGGCTACACCTTC. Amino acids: CASSRHEPGYGYTF.

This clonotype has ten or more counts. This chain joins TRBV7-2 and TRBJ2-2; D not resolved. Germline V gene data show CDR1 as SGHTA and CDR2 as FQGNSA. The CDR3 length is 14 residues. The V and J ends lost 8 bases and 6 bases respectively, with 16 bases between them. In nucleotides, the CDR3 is TGTGCCAGCCTACATGGGGTAACCGCCGGGGAGCTGTTTTTT. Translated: CASLHGVTAGELFF. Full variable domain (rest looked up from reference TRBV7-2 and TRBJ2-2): GAGVSQSPSNKVTEKGKDVELRCDPISGHTALYWYRQSLGQGLEFLIYFQGNSAPDKSGLPSDRFSAERTGGSVSTLTIQRTQQEDSAVYLCASLHGVTAGELFFGEGSRLTVL.